This T cell receptor (beta chain) was retrieved from a study of CD8+ T cells in alopecia areata. Treatment given: oral pan-JAK inhibitor, 5-10 mg twice daily. CDR1 is MNHEY and CDR2 is SMNVEV in the germline V gene (reference sequence). The CDR3 is 11 residues long. The V end lost 5 bases, the J end lost 9 bases, and 5 bases lay between the germline ends. To note about this clone: The same CDR3 also results from other DNA sequences found in this sample.

Extraction and reverse transcription of RNA yielded cDNA as the sequencing template. Some clones are missing from TCRdb's copy, which holds only in-frame ones; the method was immunoSEQ multiplex PCR. The sample consists of some 150,000 clones, about 59% of them appearing once. The rearrangement uses TRBV27 and TRBJ1-6, with a weak D call TRBD1 (5 bases). The TCR comes from a human donor with alopecia areata. Source: CD8+ T cells sorted from blood, taken at week 4, from a patient treated with tofacitinib. The CDR3 region is CASSGGSPLHF. CDR3 DNA: TGTGCCAGCAGTGGGGGTTCACCCCTCCACTTT.